The 28 T cell receptor beta chains presented below share a single source sample, sequenced in a study of tissue T cells after allogeneic stem cell transplantation. TCRdb's copy holds only in-frame clones and misses some; the assay was immunoSEQ multiplex PCR. The sample has around 6,800 clones, 45% to 65% seen once. Time point given: mouse harvest day 7 after allogeneic transplant. Tail vein injection delivered 10^7 T-cell-depleted bone marrow cells and 10^6 splenic CD5+ T cells. Sequences were obtained from lymph node tissue. These receptors were collected from a female BALB/c mouse given C57BL/6 T cells with graft-versus-host disease after an allogeneic hematopoietic cell transplant.

With regard to this clone: Gene and germline names: mouse. The CDR3 extends 1 residue past the end of the read, so its final part is completed from the germline J gene. The chain employs TRBV14 and TRBJ2-7; possibly TRBD1 for D (5 bases). V was clipped by 0 bases and J by 4 bases, with 8 bases between them. The V gene's germline CDR1 is SGHDT and CDR2 FRDEAV. The CDR3 sequence is 13 residues long. The CDR3 DNA, read in part, is TGTGCCAGCAGTTTCTCGGACACTTATGAACAGTAC. Translated: CASSFSDTYEQY. The full CDR3 is CASSFSDTYEQYF.

This clone was counted a few times. Gene labels here are mouse ones. Read coverage stops 1 residue before the CDR3 terminus; the germline J gene supplies the remainder. This chain joins TRBV13-1 and TRBJ2-4; TRBD1 matches at 7 bases. Germline loops: CDR1 NSHNY, CDR2 SYGAGN. Germline trimming cut 0 bases from V and 0 bases from J; bases unmatched to any gene: 4. The CDR3 covers 16 residues. CDR3 region: CASSDASRGSQNTLYF. The covered CDR3 bases are TGTGCCAGCAGTGATGCGTCCAGGGGGAGTCAAAACACCTTGTAC.

By proportion, this clone is medium-sized (0.01 to 0.1%). Gene names are mouse gene names. The read comes to an end 1 residue before the CDR3 does, leaving the germline J gene to fill in the end. J is TRBJ2-3 and V is TRBV16; the D call may be TRBD1 or TRBD2 (6 bases each). Germline values: CDR1 SGHSA, CDR2 FRNQAP. The CDR3 spans 15 residues. V was cut by 2 bases and J by 0 bases, with 9 bases left in between. The CDR3 here is CASSLTGTSAETLYF. The sequenced part of the CDR3 DNA is TGTGCAAGCAGCTTAACAGGGACTAGTGCAGAAACGCTGTAT. Supplemented by reference TRBV16 and TRBJ2-3, the full variable domain reads NAGVIQTPRHKVTGKGQEATLWCEPISGHSAVFWYRQTIVQGLEFLTYFRNQAPIDDSGMPKERFSAQMPNQSHSTLKIQSTQPQDSAVYLCASSLTGTSAETLYFGSGTRLTVL.

For this clone: Gene and germline names: mouse. From the germline J gene comes the end of the CDR3, since the read stops 1 residue before it. V and J are TRBV31 and TRBJ1-4; D not certain. This CDR3 is 13 amino acids long. The germline gives CDR1 GKSSPN, CDR2 SITVG. V lost 3 bases and J lost 3, with 8 bases in between. The CDR3 reads CAWRGGPNERLFF. The part of the CDR3 DNA that was read is TGTGCCTGGAGAGGAGGGCCCAACGAAAGATTATTT.

This clone is classed as medium-sized. All gene names here are mouse names. Read sequence stops 1 residue before the CDR3 end, and the germline J gene provides the missing end. The V gene is TRBV13-2, the J gene TRBJ2-7; TRBD2 matches 12 bases. The CDR3 totals 15 residues. V shed 2 bases, J shed 6 bases, and the junction held 6 bases outside the gene matches. The germline gives CDR1 NNHNN, CDR2 SYGAGS (reference sequence). The CDR3 DNA, read in part, is TGTGCCAGCGGTGAGACCGGGACTGGGGGGCGTGAACAGTAC. As protein: CASGETGTGGREQY. The full CDR3 sequence reads CASGETGTGGREQYF.

This clone was observed a few times. Germline and genes here are mouse. CDR3 DNA (partial): TGCTCCAGCAGTCAATCGGGCCCCAGGGCAAACACAGAAGTCTTC. Its protein product is CSSSQSGPRANTEVF. The complete CDR3 reads CSSSQSGPRANTEVFF. V is TRBV23 and J is TRBJ1-1; the table's D call of TRBD1 was not tested on the DNA. The read is 1 residue too short to cover the CDR3 end, so that end is filled in from the germline J gene. The germline gives CDR1 KGHTA, CDR2 FQNQQP. The CDR3 covers 16 residues.

This clone was recorded a few times. Mouse names are used for the genes. The read stops 1 residue short of the end of the CDR3; the missing end is completed from the germline J gene. The gene calls are TRBV16 and TRBJ1-5, with D maybe TRBD1 (6 bases). CDR1 and CDR2 from the germline V gene are SGHSA and FRNQAP. The CDR3 runs 15 residues. Trimming pared 5 bases from V and 0 bases from J, leaving 11 bases between. This chain's CDR3 is CASSPRDNNNQAPLF. The covered CDR3 bases are TGTGCAAGCAGCCCCCGGGACAATAACAACCAGGCTCCGCTT.

With respect to this clone: Gene names denote mouse genes. The read terminates 1 residue before the CDR3 end, so the remaining end is supplied by the germline J gene. The J gene is TRBJ2-5, the V gene TRBV16; TRBD1 is a possible D gene (6 bases). The germline V gene encodes CDR1 SGHSA and CDR2 FRNQAP. The CDR3 totals 14 residues. V was shortened by 2 bases and J by 5 bases, with 11 bases between the two germline ends. The sequenced CDR3 bases are TGTGCAAGCAGCTTAAAACAGGGAGGAGACACCCAGTAC. Translated: CASSLKQGGDTQY. The CDR3, in full, reads CASSLKQGGDTQYF.

This clone was detected a few times. Mouse germline and gene names are used. The CDR3 extends 1 residue past the end of the read, so its final part is completed from the germline J gene. The genes are TRBV23 and TRBJ2-7; TRBD1 is the table's D call, not checked against the DNA. This CDR3 has 14 residues. The germline V gene encodes CDR1 KGHTA and CDR2 FQNQQP. Incomplete CDR3 DNA: TGCTCCAGCAGTCAACAGGGGGACTCCTATGAACAGTAC. Translated, it gives CSSSQQGDSYEQY. The full CDR3 protein is CSSSQQGDSYEQYF. Based on the CDR3 plus reference TRBV23 and TRBJ2-7, the full variable domain is DAAVTQKPRYLIKMKGQEAEMKCIPEKGHTAVFWYQQKQSKELKFLIYFQNQQPLDQIDMVKERFSAVCPSSSLCSLGIRTCEAEDSALYLCSSSQQGDSYEQYFGPGTRLTVL.

There are a few counts of this clone. Gene names are the mouse ones. The sequenced part of the CDR3 DNA is TGTGCAAGCAGCCCTCAGGGTTCCAACGAAAGATTATTT. Its translation: CASSPQGSNERLF. The full CDR3 protein is CASSPQGSNERLFF. This rearrangement joins TRBV16 to TRBJ1-4, with D possibly being TRBD1 (5 bases). With the read ending 1 residue before the CDR3 end, the germline J gene is used to fill in that end. Deletions cut 5 bases from V and 1 base from J, with 8 bases between. CDR1 is SGHSA and CDR2 is FRNQAP in the germline V gene. The CDR3 runs to 14 residues.

This clone counts as medium-sized. Gene names and germline refer to mouse. The CDR3 is cut off 1 residue early in the read; its end comes from the germline J gene. This rearrangement joins TRBV3 to TRBJ2-7; 9 nucleotides line up with TRBD2. In germline, CDR1 is SNHLY, CDR2 FYNGKV (reference sequence). V was pared by 4 bases and J by 2 bases, with 3 bases of the junction left unmatched. This CDR3 has 14 residues. CDR3 DNA (partial): TGTGCCAGCAGCTCCCACTGGGGGGCCTATGAACAGTAC. It translates to CASSSHWGAYEQY. The whole CDR3 sequence reads CASSSHWGAYEQYF.

This clone is categorized as medium-sized. Gene names and germline match the mouse. Sequencing ends 1 residue short of the CDR3 end; the germline J gene provides the rest. The rearrangement links TRBV16 to TRBJ1-2; no clear D. Germline-derived CDR1 and CDR2 are SGHSA and FRNQAP. The CDR3 runs 13 residues. The V end lost 5 bases, the J end lost 0 bases, and 7 bases lay between the germline ends. CDR3 DNA, as far as it was read: TGTGCAAGCAGCCATACAGCAAACTCCGACTACACC. This encodes CASSHTANSDYT. Given in full, the CDR3 is CASSHTANSDYTF.

A remark on this clone: The germline and genes are mouse ones. From the germline J gene comes the end of the CDR3, since the read stops 1 residue before it. The chain couples TRBV5 to TRBJ2-7; possible D gene TRBD2, 7 bases. Germline lookup yields CDR1 LGHNA and CDR2 YNLKQL (reference sequence). Trimming stripped 0 bases from V and 4 bases from J, with 10 bases between. The CDR3 has 14 residues. CDR3 DNA, as far as it was read: TGTGCCAGCAGCCAAGATAGGGGGGCTTATGAACAGTAC. Translating gives CASSQDRGAYEQY. The whole CDR3 sequence reads CASSQDRGAYEQYF.

This clone showed up just a few times. Genes and germline are mouse. The read comes to an end 1 residue before the CDR3 does, leaving the germline J gene to fill in the end. The V call is TRBV12-2, the J call TRBJ2-4; unclear D gene. Germline loops: CDR1 SGHLS, CDR2 HYDKME. Trimming removed 0 bases at V and 0 bases at J, with 9 bases between. This CDR3 has 15 amino acids. CDR3 amino acids: CASSLDGTSQNTLYF. CDR3 bases read: TGTGCCAGCTCTCTCGACGGAACTAGTCAAAACACCTTGTAC.

For this clone: Germline and genes: mouse. The read stops 1 residue short of the end of the CDR3; the missing end is completed from the germline J gene. The chain joins TRBV16 to TRBJ2-5; D is ambiguous. Trimming shortened V by 0 bases and J by 0 bases, and 10 bases separated the two germline ends. Germline V gene data show CDR1 as SGHSA and CDR2 as FRNQAP. The CDR3 has 16 residues. The CDR3 bases that were read are TGTGCAAGCAGCTTAGATACCACAATTAACCAAGACACCCAGTAC. It translates to CASSLDTTINQDTQY. The CDR3 in full is CASSLDTTINQDTQYF.

This clone was detected a few times. All gene names here are mouse names. Read coverage stops 1 residue before the CDR3 terminus; the germline J gene supplies the remainder. The chain is built from TRBV17 and TRBJ1-4, with D perhaps TRBD1 (6 bases). With 5 bases removed from V and 3 bases from J, the gap between germline ends came to 10 bases. Germline lookup yields CDR1 MNHDT and CDR2 YYDKIL. The CDR3 spans 14 residues. The CDR3 sequence is CASSFQGTNERLFF. The CDR3 bases that were read are TGTGCTAGCAGTTTTCAGGGGACCAACGAAAGATTATTT.

Worth noting for this clone: Gene names refer to mouse genes. With the read ending 1 residue before the CDR3 end, the germline J gene is used to fill in that end. The V and J genes are TRBV17 and TRBJ2-2; no reliable D call. CDR1 is MNHDT, CDR2 YYDKIL, per germline. The CDR3 totals 12 residues. Trimming removed 0 bases from V and 6 bases from J, with 2 bases in between. The chain's CDR3 is CASSRDPGQLYF. CDR3 DNA, as far as it was read: TGTGCTAGCAGTAGAGATCCCGGGCAGCTCTAC.

Notes on this clone: Mouse germline and gene names are used. The sequenced fragment ends 1 residue before the CDR3 boundary, so the rest is inferred from the germline J gene. J is TRBJ2-1 and V is TRBV20; possibly TRBD2 for D (6 bases). Germline CDR1 is GFQATS and CDR2 is STVNSAI. The CDR3 runs to 13 residues. Trimming took 0 bases from V and 4 from J, leaving 7 bases between them. CDR3 sequence: CGARDWGYAEQFF. Partial CDR3 DNA: TGTGGTGCTAGGGATTGGGGGTATGCTGAGCAGTTC.

This clone was seen once. Gene names are mouse gene names. The sequenced fragment ends 1 residue before the CDR3 boundary, so the rest is inferred from the germline J gene. This chain uses TRBV19 with TRBJ1-2; D remains unclear. Trimming cost V 1 base and J 2 bases, with 0 bases left between them. In germline, CDR1 is FNHDT, CDR2 SITEND (reference sequence). CDR3 length: 11 amino acids. Incomplete CDR3 DNA: TGTGCCAGCAGTATAAACTCCGACTACACC. Its protein is CASSINSDYT. The entire CDR3 sequence reads CASSINSDYTF.

Turning to this clone: Germline and genes: mouse. The read halts 1 residue ahead of the CDR3 end, with the missing end drawn from the germline J gene. The chain employs TRBV31 and TRBJ2-3; 7 nucleotides align to TRBD1. The trim removed 1 base at V and 0 bases at J, leaving 1 base unmatched. Germline V CDR1 and CDR2: GKSSPN, SITVG. This CDR3 contains 14 residues. This CDR3 is CAWSRDSSAETLYF. The part of the CDR3 DNA that was read is TGTGCCTGGAGTCGGGACAGTAGTGCAGAAACGCTGTAT.

Note on this clone: Gene names denote mouse genes. The sequenced fragment ends 1 residue before the CDR3 boundary, so the rest is inferred from the germline J gene. The J gene is TRBJ2-7, the V gene TRBV20; TRBD2 aligns across 11 bases. The ends lost 5 bases at V and 2 bases at J; junction bases unmatched: 5. This CDR3 spans 14 amino acids. CDR1 and CDR2 (germline): GFQATS, STVNSAI. CDR3 residues: CGAPDWGGPYEQYF. Partial CDR3 DNA: TGTGGTGCTCCTGACTGGGGGGGGCCCTATGAACAGTAC. The full variable domain, its missing parts supplied by reference TRBV20 and TRBJ2-7, is GALVYQYPRRTICKSGTSMRMECQAVGFQATSVAWYRQSPQKTFELIALSTVNSAIKYEQNFTQEKFPISHPNLSFSSMTVLNAYLEDRGLYLCGAPDWGGPYEQYFGPGTRLTVL.

Of note for this clone: Gene labels here are mouse ones. The read halts 1 residue ahead of the CDR3 end, with the missing end drawn from the germline J gene. The chain is built from TRBV13-2 and TRBJ2-2, with TRBD2 matching over 7 bases. CDR3 size: 14 residues. Losses at the gene ends were 0 bases for V and 5 bases for J; bases not matched to a gene: 1. Germline CDR1 is NNHNN and CDR2 is SYGAGS (reference sequence). The CDR3 DNA, read in part, is TGTGCCAGCGGTGATGCCTGGGGGACCGGGCAGCTCTAC. Its protein is CASGDAWGTGQLY. Given in full, the CDR3 is CASGDAWGTGQLYF.

As to this clone: Gene labels here are mouse ones. The read gets to within 1 residue of the CDR3 end, and the germline J gene fills in the rest. This chain links TRBV19 with TRBJ2-2; D unresolved. Germline-derived CDR1 and CDR2 are FNHDT and SITEND (reference sequence). This CDR3 has 14 amino acids. V lost 1 base and J lost 4, with 8 bases in between. The CDR3: CASSIREGTGQLYF. The CDR3 bases that were read are TGTGCCAGCAGTATAAGGGAGGGCACCGGGCAGCTCTAC.

As for this clone: Gene names are the mouse ones. The covered CDR3 bases are TGTGCCAGCAGTCCGACAACCAACCAGGCTCCGCTT. Amino acid sequence: CASSPTTNQAPL. The entire CDR3 protein reads CASSPTTNQAPLF. The gene calls are TRBV3 and TRBJ1-5, with unresolved D. The observed sequence ends 1 residue before the CDR3 terminus, with the missing tail filled in from the germline J gene. Germline CDR1 and CDR2: SNHLY and FYNGKV (reference sequence). The length of the CDR3 is 13 residues. The ends were cut back, 6 bases at V and 3 bases at J, with 9 bases in the middle.

As to this clone: The gene names here belong to mouse. The CDR3 end falls 1 residue outside the read, so it is completed with the germline J gene. The chain links TRBV13-2 to TRBJ2-7; perhaps TRBD1 as D (6 bases). Trimming shortened V by 0 bases and J by 9 bases, and 10 bases separated the two germline ends. The CDR3 spans 12 residues. CDR1 NNHNN and CDR2 SYGAGS come from the germline V gene (reference sequence). Here the CDR3 reads CASGDAGEGQYF. CDR3 bases read: TGTGCCAGCGGTGATGCAGGGGAAGGACAGTAC.

For this clone: The genes and germline here are from mouse. The CDR3 end lies 1 residue beyond the end of the read and is filled in from the germline J gene. The genes are TRBV29 and TRBJ1-1; D gene ambiguous. The CDR3 extends over 11 amino acids. Per germline, CDR1 MSHET and CDR2 SYDVDS. V lost 4 bases and J lost 10, with 10 bases in between. CDR3 region: CASSSGRGVFF. Partial CDR3 DNA: TGTGCTAGCAGTTCCGGGCGAGGAGTCTTC. The variable domain in full, with the rest retrieved from reference TRBV29 and TRBJ1-1, is DMKVTQMPRYLIKRMGENVLLECGQDMSHETMYWYRQDPGLGLQLIYISYDVDSNSEGDIPKGYRVSRKKREHFSLILDSAKTNQTSVYFCASSSGRGVFFGKGTRLTVV.

This clone has only a few counts. One end of the junction fails to match germline, which may point to a read error. Genes and germline are mouse. The DNA read from the CDR3 is TGTGCCAGCAGTGATGCACCGGGGTATGAACAGTAC. Protein: CASSDAPGYEQY. The CDR3 in its entirety is CASSDAPGYEQYF. The chain employs TRBV13-2 and TRBJ2-7; D remains ambiguous. The observed sequence ends 1 residue before the CDR3 terminus, with the missing tail filled in from the germline J gene. This CDR3 comprises 13 residues. Germline assignment: CDR1 NNHNN and CDR2 SYGAGS (reference sequence).

Regarding this clone: Gene names and germline match the mouse. With the read ending 1 residue before the CDR3 end, the germline J gene is used to fill in that end. This chain links TRBV3 with TRBJ2-4, with D possibly being TRBD2 (7 bases). Per the germline V gene, CDR1 is SNHLY and CDR2 is FYNGKV (reference sequence). V lost 2 bases, J lost 0 bases, and 9 bases lay in between. The CDR3 loop spans 15 amino acids. CDR3 DNA (partial): TGTGCCAGCAGCTTACGGGGGGCTAGTCAAAACACCTTGTAC. Encoded protein: CASSLRGASQNTLY. The CDR3 in full is CASSLRGASQNTLYF.